One and the same sample provided the 24 T cell receptor beta chains below, sequenced in a study of blood T cell repertoires in COVID-19. TCRdb's table, derived via immunoSEQ multiplex PCR, lists solely in-frame clones and lacks some. This sample yields roughly 64,000 clones, of which over 75% are seen a single time; approximately 3% belongs to the top ten. The sequenced material came from peripheral blood. These receptors came from a man over 45 with active COVID-19.

The CDR3 protein is CAWGLVTDTQYF. The CDR3 nucleotides read TGTGCCTGGGGACTAGTTACAGATACGCAGTATTTT. This sequence joins TRBV30 and TRBJ2-3; 7 bases line up with TRBD2. Germline trimming cut 5 bases from V and 3 bases from J; bases unmatched to any gene: 2. CDR1 and CDR2 from the germline V gene are GTSNPN and SVGIG (reference sequence). CDR3 size: 12 residues. Full variable domain (remainder filled in from reference TRBV30 and TRBJ2-3): SQTIHQWPATLVQPVGSPLSLECTVEGTSNPNLYWYRQAAGRGLQLLFYSVGIGQISSEVPQNLSASRPQDRQFILSSKKLLLSDSGFYLCAWGLVTDTQYFGPGTRLTVL.

The V and J genes are TRBV27 and TRBJ2-1; TRBD2 aligns across 12 bases. The CDR3 totals 15 residues. CDR1 is MNHEY and CDR2 is SMNVEV in the germline V gene (reference sequence). V lost 3 bases to trimming and J lost 9 bases; unmatched junction nucleotides: 6. The CDR3 DNA reads as TGTGCCAGCAGTTTCCTAGCGGGAGGGCCCACTGAGCAGTTCTTC. It is translated as CASSFLAGGPTEQFF.

V is TRBV2 and J is TRBJ2-3; weak D call: TRBD1 (6 bases). The CDR3 contains 15 residues. Germline V gene lookup returns CDR1 SNHLY and CDR2 FYNNEI. Trimming shortened V by 4 bases and J by 1 base, and 12 bases separated the two germline ends. The CDR3 reads CASSGGQWGTDTQYF. In nucleotides, the CDR3 is TGTGCCAGCAGTGGGGGGCAATGGGGCACAGATACGCAGTATTTT.

The rearrangement joins TRBV4-1 to TRBJ2-2; possibly TRBD1 for D (6 bases). The CDR3 contains 15 residues. V gave up 2 bases and J gave up 1 base, with 8 bases separating them. CDR1 MGHRA and CDR2 YSYEKL come from the germline V gene. The CDR3 region is CASSQPGQNTGELFF. The CDR3 bases are TGCGCCAGCAGCCAACCGGGACAGAACACCGGGGAGCTGTTTTTT.

The chain has TRBV7-2 and TRBJ2-5; tentative D call: TRBD1 (5 bases). The CDR3 consists of 14 residues. Germline loops: CDR1 SGHTA, CDR2 FQGNSA. Trimming took 5 bases from V and 2 from J, leaving 12 bases between them. The CDR3 loop is CASSLDRDQETQYF. The CDR3 nucleotides read TGTGCCAGCAGCCTTGACAGAGATCAAGAGACCCAGTACTTC.

This chain joins TRBV3-1 (or the pseudogene TRBV3-2) and TRBJ1-1, with TRBD1 matching over 7 bases. The V gene end was trimmed by 4 bases and the J gene end by 6 bases; junction bases not matched to a gene: 14. Germline CDR1 reads LGHDT; CDR2 reads YNNKEL (reference sequence). This CDR3 has 16 residues. The CDR3 protein is CASSPWDSFDNPEAFF. CDR3 in DNA: TGTGCCAGCAGCCCTTGGGACAGCTTCGACAACCCTGAAGCTTTCTTT.

The J gene is TRBJ2-7, the V gene TRBV7-2; perhaps TRBD1 as D (6 bases). V lost 4 bases and J lost 7, with 17 bases in between. The CDR3 loop spans 14 amino acids. Per germline, CDR1 SGHTA and CDR2 FQGNSA. The CDR3 coding sequence is TGTGCCAGCAGCTACCAGGGGCTCCGCGGGGAGCAGTACTTC. Translating gives CASSYQGLRGEQYF.

This clone has more than one count but fewer than ten. V usage is TRBV7-9 and J usage is TRBJ2-6; TRBD1 agrees at 9 bases. Trimming cost V 0 bases and J 0 bases; bases outside gene matches: 0. Germline V lookup: CDR1 SEHNR, CDR2 FQNEAQ (reference sequence). This CDR3 contains 17 residues. The CDR3 DNA is TGTGCCAGCAGCTTAGCGGGACAGGGCTCTGGGGCCAACGTCCTGACTTTC. Amino acids: CASSLAGQGSGANVLTF.

This clone was counted only a few times. The chain links TRBV3-1 (or the pseudogene TRBV3-2) to TRBJ1-2; tentative D call: TRBD1 (5 bases). This CDR3 is 12 amino acids long. Germline CDR1 reads LGHDT; CDR2 reads YNNKEL (reference sequence). V gave up 4 bases and J gave up 8 bases, with 11 bases separating them. The CDR3 nucleotides read TGTGCCAGCAGCCCCGCAGGGCGAGGCTACACCTTC. This encodes CASSPAGRGYTF.

The chain combines TRBV28 with TRBJ1-1, with 7 bases matching TRBD1. CDR3 length equals 15 residues. CDR1 is MDHEN, CDR2 SYDVKM, per germline. The V gene end was trimmed by 6 bases and the J gene end by 3 bases; junction bases not matched to a gene: 10. The CDR3 DNA reads TGTGCCAGCAGGTTCACCGACAGGGACTACACTGAAGCTTTCTTT. Translated: CASRFTDRDYTEAFF.

The rearrangement joins TRBV7-9 to TRBJ2-5; D is possibly TRBD2 (5 bases). The ends were cut back, 1 base at V and 2 bases at J, with 14 bases in the middle. Germline assignment: CDR1 SEHNR and CDR2 FQNEAQ (reference sequence). CDR3 length: 16 amino acids. The CDR3 here is CASSLGSLAVQETQYF. The CDR3 bases are TGTGCCAGCAGCTTAGGTTCCCTAGCTGTGCAAGAGACCCAGTACTTC. Full variable domain (missing parts from reference TRBV7-9 and TRBJ2-5): DTGVSQNPRHKITKRGQNVTFRCDPISEHNRLYWYRQTLGQGPEFLTYFQNEAQLEKSRLLSDRFSAERPKGSFSTLEIQRTEQGDSAMYLCASSLGSLAVQETQYFGPGTRLLVL.

The chain couples TRBV6-1 to TRBJ2-2; D gene ambiguous. The CDR3 is made up of 14 amino acids. V gave up 1 base and J gave up 1 base, with 4 bases separating them. Germline V CDR1 and CDR2: MNHNS, SASEGT. The CDR3 region is CASSEVWNTGELFF. Written as DNA, the CDR3 is TGTGCCAGCAGTGAAGTCTGGAACACCGGGGAGCTGTTTTTT.

This clone was detected only once. The rearrangement joins TRBV6-2 or TRBV6-3 to TRBJ2-7, with D maybe TRBD2 (5 bases). V lost 0 bases and J lost 4, with 10 bases in between. Germline V lookup: CDR1 MNHEY, CDR2 SVGEGT. This CDR3 comprises 14 residues. The chain's CDR3 is CASSYSDWVYEQYF. The DNA of the CDR3 is TGTGCCAGCAGTTACTCGGACTGGGTATACGAGCAGTACTTC.

As DNA, the CDR3 is TGTGCCAGTAGTCGAAGGGGACAGGGGGCTTCATCCTTGTTCGGTTCACCCCTCCACTTT. Protein sequence: CASSRRGQGASSLFGSPLHF. J is TRBJ1-6 and V is TRBV19, with TRBD1 identical over 12 bases. The V segment lost 5 bases and the J segment 9 bases; nucleotides outside the gene matches: 20. The CDR3 consists of 20 residues. Germline V CDR1 and CDR2: LNHDA, SQIVND (reference sequence).

CDR3 nucleotide sequence: TGTGCCAGCAGCCCCGACAGGGGATCGAGTGGCTACACCTTC. It specifies CASSPDRGSSGYTF. This chain uses TRBV5-4 with TRBJ1-2; 8 nucleotides agree with TRBD1. Germline-derived CDR1 and CDR2 are SGHNT and YYREEE (reference sequence). This CDR3 has 14 amino acids. V lost 4 bases, J lost 7 bases, and 9 bases stayed unmatched.

The V and J genes are TRBV11-2 and TRBJ1-3, with 8 bases matching TRBD1. This CDR3 has 15 residues. V lost 3 bases and J lost 2; bases outside the gene matches: 3. Per the germline V gene, CDR1 is SGHAT and CDR2 is FQNNGV. The CDR3 nucleotides are TGTGCCAGCAGCTTTCGGACAGGGACTGGAAACACCATATATTTT. It translates to CASSFRTGTGNTIYF.

V usage is TRBV10-3 and J usage is TRBJ2-5; 7 bases line up with TRBD1. The CDR3 is 14 residues long. V lost 2 bases to trimming and J lost 7 bases; unmatched junction nucleotides: 7. Germline V lookup: CDR1 ENHRY, CDR2 SYGVKD. DNA for the CDR3: TGTGCCATCAGTGAGGCCGGGGACAGTCGGACCCAGTACTTC. It encodes CAISEAGDSRTQYF.

The chain links TRBV3-1 (or the pseudogene TRBV3-2) to TRBJ1-4; D is ambiguous. The CDR3 length is 13 residues. Germline V CDR1 and CDR2: LGHDT, YNNKEL (reference sequence). V lost 4 bases and J lost 7, with 10 bases in between. This CDR3 is CASSLSPGEKLFF. CDR3 bases: TGTGCCAGCAGCCTGAGCCCGGGTGAAAAACTGTTTTTT.

The rearrangement uses TRBV5-1 and TRBJ2-3; 11 bases match TRBD2. V lost 6 bases to trimming and J lost 4 bases; unmatched junction nucleotides: 7. The CDR3 loop spans 15 amino acids. Germline V gene sequence: CDR1 SGHRS, CDR2 YFSETQ. The CDR3 nucleotides are TGCGCCAGCAACATAGCGGGAGGGCGCGCAGATACGCAGTATTTT. This translates into CASNIAGGRADTQYF.

The chain joins TRBV28 to TRBJ2-6; unclear D gene. Germline-derived CDR1 and CDR2 are MDHEN and SYDVKM. The ends were cut back, 5 bases at V and 0 bases at J, with 14 bases in the middle. The CDR3 covers 17 residues. In nucleotides, the CDR3 is TGTGCCAGCAGTAGTTTCGGTGACAACTCTGGGGCCAACGTCCTGACTTTC. It encodes CASSSFGDNSGANVLTF.

The rearrangement uses TRBV27 and TRBJ1-5, with a possible D match to TRBD1 (6 bases). Germline V gene lookup returns CDR1 MNHEY and CDR2 SMNVEV (reference sequence). The CDR3 extends over 16 amino acids. V lost 5 bases and J lost 4, with 18 bases in between. The CDR3 nucleotides read TGTGCCAGCAGTCCCCGGATGCCGGACAGTAATCAGCCCCAGCATTTT. Translated: CASSPRMPDSNQPQHF.

The J gene is TRBJ2-3, the V gene TRBV2; D perhaps matches TRBD2 (6 bases). The germline CDR1 and CDR2 sequences are SNHLY and FYNNEI. The CDR3 contains 15 residues. V lost 4 bases and J lost 0, with 11 bases in between. In nucleotides, the CDR3 is TGTGCCAGCAGTGGACTCGGGGGAAGCACAGATACGCAGTATTTT. Its protein product is CASSGLGGSTDTQYF.

The J gene is TRBJ1-1, the V gene TRBV5-1, with D maybe TRBD1 (5 bases). The CDR3 totals 14 residues. Trimming took 3 bases from V and 5 from J, leaving 14 bases between them. CDR1 is SGHRS and CDR2 is YFSETQ in the germline V gene. The CDR3 DNA follows: TGCGCCAGCAGCTCGACAGTTTTGGGGACTGAAGCTTTCTTT. Translated: CASSSTVLGTEAFF.

V usage is TRBV18 and J usage is TRBJ1-1, with D maybe TRBD1 (5 bases). The CDR3 consists of 13 residues. The germline V and J ends were trimmed by 3 bases and 3 bases, with 8 bases remaining between them. CDR1 is KGHSH and CDR2 is LQKENI in the germline V gene. The CDR3 here is CASSPGGDTEAFF. As DNA, the CDR3 is TGTGCCAGCTCACCGGGAGGGGACACTGAAGCTTTCTTT. Together with reference TRBV18 and TRBJ1-1, the CDR3 gives the full variable domain: NAGVMQNPRHLVRRRGQEARLRCSPMKGHSHVYWYRQLPEEGLKFMVYLQKENIIDESGMPKERFSAEFPKEGPSILRIQQVVRGDSAAYFCASSPGGDTEAFFGQGTRLTVV.